One and the same sample provided the 18 T cell receptor beta chains below, sequenced in a study of blood T cell repertoires in COVID-19. Produced via immunoSEQ multiplex PCR; TCRdb's table is partial and in-frame only. The sample has 200,000 to 250,000 clones; 86% are singletons. Sequenced material: peripheral blood. These receptors all stem from a man in his 60s with acute or convalescent COVID-19.

The CDR3 here is CASSIDLTGDEQYF. The CDR3 DNA sequence: TGTGCCAGTAGTATAGACCTCACAGGGGACGAGCAGTACTTC. This chain connects TRBV19 to TRBJ2-7; TRBD1 matches 7 bases. CDR3 length equals 14 residues. V was clipped by 0 bases and J by 5 bases; unmatched bases: 4. Per germline, CDR1 LNHDA and CDR2 SQIVND (reference sequence).

This clone turned up a few times. The V call is TRBV30, the J call TRBJ1-2, with D uncertain. V gave up 5 bases and J gave up 1 base, with 17 bases separating them. CDR3 length: 15 residues. The V gene's germline CDR1 is GTSNPN and CDR2 SVGIG (reference sequence). The CDR3 nucleotides read TGTGCCTGGGGGCCGGTAGTCTTTGGTAACTATGGCTACACCTTC. Residues: CAWGPVVFGNYGYTF.

The chain has TRBV2 and TRBJ2-2; 9 bases fit TRBD1. The CDR3 runs to 15 residues. V was clipped by 6 bases and J by 2 bases; unmatched bases: 4. From germline, CDR1 is SNHLY and CDR2 FYNNEI. CDR3 DNA: TGTGCCAGCAGCAAGGACAGGGGAAACACCGGGGAGCTGTTTTTT. Its protein is CASSKDRGNTGELFF.

The chain is built from TRBV7-9 and TRBJ2-7, with 10 bases identical to TRBD2. With 6 bases clipped from V and 1 base from J, the junction kept 12 bases outside the gene matches. This CDR3 has 17 residues. CDR1 is SEHNR and CDR2 is FQNEAQ in the germline V gene (reference sequence). In DNA, the CDR3 is TGTGCCAGCAGTCCTAGACCCCTAGCGGGAGTATCCTACGAGCAGTACTTC. Translation: CASSPRPLAGVSYEQYF.

The count of this clone is one. The V and J genes are TRBV9 and TRBJ2-3; 7 nucleotides align to TRBD2. CDR1 and CDR2 from the germline V gene are SGDLS and YYNGEE. This CDR3 has 15 amino acids. V was pared by 3 bases and J by 4 bases, with 8 bases of the junction left unmatched. The CDR3 DNA sequence: TGTGCCAGCAGCGCTTTACTAGCGTCGGCAGATACGCAGTATTTT. Protein: CASSALLASADTQYF.

The CDR3 region is CASSLVGGVYNSPLHF. CDR3 in DNA: TGCGCCAGCAGCTTGGTTGGGGGGGTGTATAATTCACCCCTCCACTTT. The gene calls are TRBV5-1 and TRBJ1-6; weak D call: TRBD1 (5 bases). The CDR3 sequence is 16 residues long. Trimming removed 0 bases at V and 4 bases at J, with 11 bases between. Germline V gene sequence: CDR1 SGHRS, CDR2 YFSETQ.

This chain connects TRBV30 to TRBJ1-1; 7 nucleotides match TRBD1. The length of the CDR3 is 14 residues. Per the germline V gene, CDR1 is GTSNPN and CDR2 is SVGIG (reference sequence). Trimming took 2 bases from V and 0 from J; bases not matched to a gene: 3. The CDR3 reads CAWSFTGVNTEAFF. The CDR3 DNA reads as TGTGCCTGGAGTTTTACAGGGGTGAACACTGAAGCTTTCTTT.

The chain employs TRBV7-3 and TRBJ2-1; D possibly corresponds to TRBD2 (5 bases). Between the trimmed V and J ends, which lost 3 bases and 4 bases, there was a span of 13 bases. Germline V gene sequence: CDR1 SGHTA, CDR2 FQGTGA. The CDR3 consists of 15 residues. The CDR3 DNA reads as TGTGCCAGCAGCTTTGAGGGAGAAACATACAATGAGCAGTTCTTC. Its translation is CASSFEGETYNEQFF.

The chain links TRBV30 to TRBJ1-6; 9 nucleotides line up with TRBD1. Per the germline V gene, CDR1 is GTSNPN and CDR2 is SVGIG (reference sequence). CDR3 size: 13 residues. V was clipped by 6 bases and J by 10 bases; unmatched bases: 7. The CDR3 DNA follows: TGTGCCTGCCCGGGACAGGGAGGCTCACCCCTCCACTTT. This sequence encodes CACPGQGGSPLHF.

The chain recombines TRBV7-2 with TRBJ1-1; D perhaps matches TRBD1 (5 bases). The CDR3 length is 17 residues. CDR1 and CDR2 from the germline V gene are SGHTA and FQGNSA. V lost 5 bases and J 3 bases, leaving 22 bases between the germline ends. The CDR3 sequence is CASSPPLGRGGYTEAFF. The CDR3 DNA is TGTGCCAGCAGCCCCCCTTTGGGTCGCGGGGGTTACACTGAAGCTTTCTTT.

V gene TRBV27 combines with J gene TRBJ2-7, with a possible D match to TRBD1 (6 bases). V gave up 6 bases and J gave up 0 bases, with 9 bases separating them. This CDR3 has 13 residues. The V gene's germline CDR1 is MNHEY and CDR2 SMNVEV (reference sequence). The CDR3 protein is CASSRGSSYEQYF. As DNA, the CDR3 is TGTGCCAGCAGCAGGGGTAGCTCCTACGAGCAGTACTTC.

In its sample, this clone was seen many times. The V call is TRBV19, the J call TRBJ2-1, with 8 positions matching TRBD2. CDR3 length: 14 residues. The germline V gene encodes CDR1 LNHDA and CDR2 SQIVND (reference sequence). Unmatched junction bases numbered 10, after V lost 6 bases and J lost 9 bases. CDR3 bases: TGTGCCAGTAGCTTCCAAGGAGCGGGAGCTGAGCAGTTCTTC. Translated: CASSFQGAGAEQFF.

V gene TRBV6-5 combines with J gene TRBJ1-1; no reliable D call. The V gene's germline CDR1 is MNHEY and CDR2 SVGAGI. This CDR3 spans 15 amino acids. Trimming removed 2 bases from V and 0 bases from J, with 10 bases in between. The CDR3 DNA reads TGTGCCAGCAGTTACCGGTACAGAGTGAACACTGAAGCTTTCTTT. Protein sequence: CASSYRYRVNTEAFF.

This clone was seen a single time. The J gene is TRBJ2-3, the V gene TRBV7-2, with 7 bases matching TRBD2. The CDR3 contains 17 residues. Germline lookup yields CDR1 SGHTA and CDR2 FQGNSA. V lost 1 base and J lost 3; bases outside the gene matches: 10. The CDR3 region has the DNA TGTGCCAGCAGCTTAGTTACGGCGGGAGTGGCTACAGATACGCAGTATTTT. Translated: CASSLVTAGVATDTQYF.

J is TRBJ1-5 and V is TRBV3-1 (or the pseudogene TRBV3-2), with D possibly matching TRBD1 (6 bases). Trimming removed 2 bases at V and 10 bases at J, with 18 bases between. From germline, CDR1 is LGHDT and CDR2 YNNKEL (reference sequence). This CDR3 has 15 amino acids. The CDR3 DNA reads TGTGCCAGCAGCCAAACCGGGACAAGGGTCGATCCCCAGCATTTT. Translation: CASSQTGTRVDPQHF.

The chain uses TRBV9 and TRBJ2-1; 8 bases map to TRBD1. Germline CDR1 SGDLS, CDR2 YYNGEE. CDR3 length: 15 residues. V lost 4 bases to trimming and J lost 4 bases; unmatched junction nucleotides: 7. CDR3 DNA sequence: TGTGCCAGCAGCCCACCCAGGACAGGGTACAATGAGCAGTTCTTC. Its protein is CASSPPRTGYNEQFF.

This rearrangement joins TRBV5-1 to TRBJ2-2; no clear D. Trimming took off 0 bases at V and 1 base at J, with 10 bases between the two ends. This CDR3 has 16 residues. CDR1 SGHRS and CDR2 YFSETQ come from the germline V gene. CDR3 region: CASSLDRTVNTGELFF. The CDR3 DNA reads as TGCGCCAGCAGCTTGGACCGCACGGTGAACACCGGGGAGCTGTTTTTT.

The rearrangement joins TRBV30 to TRBJ1-2; 7 bases are a match to TRBD1. CDR1 GTSNPN and CDR2 SVGIG come from the germline V gene (reference sequence). Trimming removed 2 bases from V and 8 bases from J; junction bases left unmatched: 8. The CDR3 is 13 amino acids. CDR3: CAWSRAQGVGYTF. The DNA for the CDR3 is TGTGCCTGGAGTCGGGCCCAGGGGGTCGGCTACACCTTC.